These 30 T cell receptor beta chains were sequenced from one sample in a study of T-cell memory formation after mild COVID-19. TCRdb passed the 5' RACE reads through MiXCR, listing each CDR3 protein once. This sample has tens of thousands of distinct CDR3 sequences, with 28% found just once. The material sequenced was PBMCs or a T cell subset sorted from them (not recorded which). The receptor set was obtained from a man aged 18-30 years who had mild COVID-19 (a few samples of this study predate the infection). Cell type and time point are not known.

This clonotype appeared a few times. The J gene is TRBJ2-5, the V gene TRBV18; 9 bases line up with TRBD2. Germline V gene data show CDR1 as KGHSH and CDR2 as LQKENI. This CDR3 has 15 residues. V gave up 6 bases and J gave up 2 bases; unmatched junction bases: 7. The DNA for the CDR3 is TGTGCCAGCTCCCGCGGAGCGGGGGGTCAAGAGACCCAGTACTTC. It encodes CASSRGAGGQETQYF.

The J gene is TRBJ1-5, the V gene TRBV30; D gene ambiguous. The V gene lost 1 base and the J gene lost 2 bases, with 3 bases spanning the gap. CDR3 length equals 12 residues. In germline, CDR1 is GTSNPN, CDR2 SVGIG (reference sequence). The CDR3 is CAWSEGNQPQHF. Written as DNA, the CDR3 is TGTGCCTGGAGTGAGGGCAATCAGCCCCAGCATTTT.

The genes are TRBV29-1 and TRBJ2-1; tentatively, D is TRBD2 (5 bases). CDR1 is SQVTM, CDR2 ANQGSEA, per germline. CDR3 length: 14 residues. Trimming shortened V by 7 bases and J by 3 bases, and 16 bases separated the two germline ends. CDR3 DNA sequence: TGCAGCGACACTACTAGGAGAGTCTACAATGAGCAGTTCTTC. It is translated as CSDTTRRVYNEQFF.

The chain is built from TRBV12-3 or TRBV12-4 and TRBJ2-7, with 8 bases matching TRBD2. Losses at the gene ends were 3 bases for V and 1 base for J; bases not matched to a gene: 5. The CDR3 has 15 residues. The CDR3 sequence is CASSFPGGGSYEQYV. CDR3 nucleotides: TGTGCCAGCAGTTTCCCCGGGGGGGGTTCCTACGAGCAGTACGTC.

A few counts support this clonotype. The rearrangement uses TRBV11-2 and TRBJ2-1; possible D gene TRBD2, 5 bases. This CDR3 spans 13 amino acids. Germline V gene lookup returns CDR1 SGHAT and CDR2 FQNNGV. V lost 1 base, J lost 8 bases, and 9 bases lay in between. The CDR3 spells CASSLGGHDEQFF. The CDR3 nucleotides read TGTGCCAGCAGCTTAGGAGGGCACGATGAGCAGTTCTTC.

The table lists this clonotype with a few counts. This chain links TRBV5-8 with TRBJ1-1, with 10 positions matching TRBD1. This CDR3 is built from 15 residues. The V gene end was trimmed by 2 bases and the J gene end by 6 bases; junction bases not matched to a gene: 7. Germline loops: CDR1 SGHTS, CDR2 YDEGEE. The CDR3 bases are TGTGCCAGCAGCTTTACCGGGACAGGGGCTGCTGAAGCTTTCTTT. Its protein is CASSFTGTGAAEAFF.

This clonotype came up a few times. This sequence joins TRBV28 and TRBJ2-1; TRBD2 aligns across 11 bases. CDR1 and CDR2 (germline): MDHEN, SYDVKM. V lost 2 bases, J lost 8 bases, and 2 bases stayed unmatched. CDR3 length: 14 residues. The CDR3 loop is CASSLQGLADEQFF. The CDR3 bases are TGTGCCAGCAGTTTACAGGGACTAGCGGATGAGCAGTTCTTC.

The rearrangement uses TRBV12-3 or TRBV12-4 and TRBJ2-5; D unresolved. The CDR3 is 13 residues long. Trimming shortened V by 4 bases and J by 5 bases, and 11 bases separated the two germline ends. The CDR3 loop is CASSSLGYETQYF. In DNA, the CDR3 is TGTGCCAGCAGTTCCCTAGGGTACGAGACCCAGTACTTC.

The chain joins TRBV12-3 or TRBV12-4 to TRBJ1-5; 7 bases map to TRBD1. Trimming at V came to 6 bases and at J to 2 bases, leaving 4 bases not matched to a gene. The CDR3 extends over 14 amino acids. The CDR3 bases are TGTGCCAGCAGAAACAGGGGTGGCAATCAGCCCCAGCATTTT. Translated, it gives CASRNRGGNQPQHF.

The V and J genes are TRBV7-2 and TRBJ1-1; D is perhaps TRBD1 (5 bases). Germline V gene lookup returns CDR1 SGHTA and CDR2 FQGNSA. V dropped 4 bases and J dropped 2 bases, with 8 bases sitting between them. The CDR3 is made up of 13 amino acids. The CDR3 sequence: CASSWGFNTEAFF. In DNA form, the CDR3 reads TGTGCCAGCAGCTGGGGCTTCAACACTGAAGCTTTCTTT.

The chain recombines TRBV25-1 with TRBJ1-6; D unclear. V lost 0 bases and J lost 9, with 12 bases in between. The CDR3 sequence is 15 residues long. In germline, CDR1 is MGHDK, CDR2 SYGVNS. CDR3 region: CASSEYSGPGSPLHF. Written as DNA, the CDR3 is TGTGCCAGCAGTGAATATTCCGGTCCAGGTTCACCCCTCCACTTT.

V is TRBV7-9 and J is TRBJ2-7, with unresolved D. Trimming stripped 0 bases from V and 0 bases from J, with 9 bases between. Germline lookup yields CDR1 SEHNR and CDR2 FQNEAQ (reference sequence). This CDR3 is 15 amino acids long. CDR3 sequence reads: CASSLAGLLSYEQYF. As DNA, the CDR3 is TGTGCCAGCAGCTTAGCAGGGTTACTCTCCTACGAGCAGTACTTC. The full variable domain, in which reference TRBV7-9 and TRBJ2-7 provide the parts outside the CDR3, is DTGVSQNPRHKITKRGQNVTFRCDPISEHNRLYWYRQTLGQGPEFLTYFQNEAQLEKSRLLSDRFSAERPKGSFSTLEIQRTEQGDSAMYLCASSLAGLLSYEQYFGPGTRLTVT.

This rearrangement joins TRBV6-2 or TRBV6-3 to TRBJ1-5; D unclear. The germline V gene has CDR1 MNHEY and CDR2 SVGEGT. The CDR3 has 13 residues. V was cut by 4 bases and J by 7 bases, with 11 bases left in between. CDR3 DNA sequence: TGTGCCAGCAGTTCGTTTTTGAGCCAGCCCCAGCATTTT. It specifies CASSSFLSQPQHF.

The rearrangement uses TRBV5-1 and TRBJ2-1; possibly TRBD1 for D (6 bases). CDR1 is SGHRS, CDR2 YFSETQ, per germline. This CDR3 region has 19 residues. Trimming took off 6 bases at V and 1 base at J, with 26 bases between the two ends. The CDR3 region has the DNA TGCGCCAGCAAGGATTACAGGGAAATCGTCAATCGGTCCTACAATGAGCAGTTCTTC. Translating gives CASKDYREIVNRSYNEQFF. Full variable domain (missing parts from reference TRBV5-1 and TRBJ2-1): KAGVTQTPRYLIKTRGQQVTLSCSPISGHRSVSWYQQTPGQGLQFLFEYFSETQRNKGNFPGRFSGRQFSNSRSEMNVSTLELGDSALYLCASKDYREIVNRSYNEQFFGPGTRLTVL.

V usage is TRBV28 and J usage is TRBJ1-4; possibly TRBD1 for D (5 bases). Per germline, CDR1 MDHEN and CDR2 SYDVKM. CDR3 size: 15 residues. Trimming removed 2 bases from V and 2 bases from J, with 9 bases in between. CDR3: CASSLRPGTNEKLFF. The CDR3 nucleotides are TGTGCCAGCAGTTTACGACCAGGGACTAATGAAAAACTGTTTTTT.

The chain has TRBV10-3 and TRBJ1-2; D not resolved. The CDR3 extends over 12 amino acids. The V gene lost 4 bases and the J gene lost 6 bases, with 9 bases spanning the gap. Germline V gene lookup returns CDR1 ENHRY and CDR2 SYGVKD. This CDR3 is CAISVSGDGYTF. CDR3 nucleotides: TGTGCCATCAGTGTTAGTGGTGATGGCTACACCTTC.

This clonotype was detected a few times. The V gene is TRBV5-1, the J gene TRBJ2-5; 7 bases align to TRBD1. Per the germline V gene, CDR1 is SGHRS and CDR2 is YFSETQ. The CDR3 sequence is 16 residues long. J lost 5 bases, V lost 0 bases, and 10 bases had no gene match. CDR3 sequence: CASSLALAGGTETQYF. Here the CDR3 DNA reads TGCGCCAGCAGCTTGGCCTTGGCAGGGGGTACGGAGACCCAGTACTTC. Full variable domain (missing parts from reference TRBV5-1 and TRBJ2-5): KAGVTQTPRYLIKTRGQQVTLSCSPISGHRSVSWYQQTPGQGLQFLFEYFSETQRNKGNFPGRFSGRQFSNSRSEMNVSTLELGDSALYLCASSLALAGGTETQYFGPGTRLLVL.

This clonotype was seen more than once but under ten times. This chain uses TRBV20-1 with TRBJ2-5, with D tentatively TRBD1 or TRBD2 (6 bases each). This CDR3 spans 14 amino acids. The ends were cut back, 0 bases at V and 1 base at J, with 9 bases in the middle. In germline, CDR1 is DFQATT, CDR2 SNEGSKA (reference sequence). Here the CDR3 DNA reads TGCAGTGCTAGAGACGGGGGCTTCCAAGAGACCCAGTACTTC. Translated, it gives CSARDGGFQETQYF.

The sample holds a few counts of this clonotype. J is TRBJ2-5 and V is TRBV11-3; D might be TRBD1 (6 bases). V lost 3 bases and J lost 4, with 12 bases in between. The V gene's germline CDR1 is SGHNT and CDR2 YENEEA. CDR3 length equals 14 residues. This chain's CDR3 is CASSFGGRGETQYF. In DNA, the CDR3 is TGTGCCAGCAGCTTTGGAGGCAGGGGAGAGACCCAGTACTTC.

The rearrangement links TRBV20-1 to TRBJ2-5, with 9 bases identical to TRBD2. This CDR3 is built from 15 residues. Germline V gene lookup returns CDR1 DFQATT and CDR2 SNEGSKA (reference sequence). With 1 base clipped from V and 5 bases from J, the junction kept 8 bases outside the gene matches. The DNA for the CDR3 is TGCAGTGCTAGAGTGGCTAGCGGGGTGTGGGAGACCCAGTACTTC. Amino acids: CSARVASGVWETQYF.

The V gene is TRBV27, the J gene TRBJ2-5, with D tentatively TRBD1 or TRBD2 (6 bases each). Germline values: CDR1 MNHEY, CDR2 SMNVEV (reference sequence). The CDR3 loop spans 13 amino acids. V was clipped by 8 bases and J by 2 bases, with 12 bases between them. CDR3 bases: TGTGCCAGCGCGGAGGGGGGTCAAGAGACCCAGTACTTC. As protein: CASAEGGQETQYF.

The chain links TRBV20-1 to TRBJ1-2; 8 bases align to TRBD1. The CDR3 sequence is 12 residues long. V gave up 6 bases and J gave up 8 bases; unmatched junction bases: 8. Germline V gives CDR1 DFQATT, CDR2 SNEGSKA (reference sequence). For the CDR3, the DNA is TGCAGTGCATGGACAGGGATCCACGGCTACACCTTC. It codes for CSAWTGIHGYTF.

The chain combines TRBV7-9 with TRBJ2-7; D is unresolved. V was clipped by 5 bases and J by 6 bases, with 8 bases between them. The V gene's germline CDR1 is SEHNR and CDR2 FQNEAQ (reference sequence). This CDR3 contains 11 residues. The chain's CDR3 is CASSHSGEQYF. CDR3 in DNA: TGTGCCAGCAGCCACAGTGGCGAGCAGTACTTC.

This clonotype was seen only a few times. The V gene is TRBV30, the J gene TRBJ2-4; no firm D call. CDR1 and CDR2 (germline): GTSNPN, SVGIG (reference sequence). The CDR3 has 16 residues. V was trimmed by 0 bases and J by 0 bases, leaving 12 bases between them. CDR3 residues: CAWSVSGSLAKNIQYF. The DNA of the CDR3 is TGTGCCTGGAGTGTCTCCGGGTCGCTAGCCAAAAACATTCAGTACTTC.

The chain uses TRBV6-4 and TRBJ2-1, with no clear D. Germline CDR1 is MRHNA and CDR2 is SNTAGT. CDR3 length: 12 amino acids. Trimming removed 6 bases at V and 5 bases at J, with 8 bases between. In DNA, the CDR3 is TGTGCCAGCAGGGGCCTTAACAATGAGCAGTTCTTC. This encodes CASRGLNNEQFF.

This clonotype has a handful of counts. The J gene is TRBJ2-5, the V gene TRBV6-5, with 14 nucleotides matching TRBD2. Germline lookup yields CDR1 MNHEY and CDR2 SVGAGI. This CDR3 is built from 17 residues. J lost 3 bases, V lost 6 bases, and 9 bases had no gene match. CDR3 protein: CASSSTSGGAKEETQYF. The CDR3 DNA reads TGTGCCAGCAGCTCGACTAGCGGGGGGGCGAAAGAAGAGACCCAGTACTTC.

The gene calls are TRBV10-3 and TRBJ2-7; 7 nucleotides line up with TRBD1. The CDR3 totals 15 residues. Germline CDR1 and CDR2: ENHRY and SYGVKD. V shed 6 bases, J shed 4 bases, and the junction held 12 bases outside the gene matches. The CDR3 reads CAIRGTGTDTYEQYF. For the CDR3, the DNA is TGTGCCATCAGGGGAACCGGGACAGACACTTACGAGCAGTACTTC.

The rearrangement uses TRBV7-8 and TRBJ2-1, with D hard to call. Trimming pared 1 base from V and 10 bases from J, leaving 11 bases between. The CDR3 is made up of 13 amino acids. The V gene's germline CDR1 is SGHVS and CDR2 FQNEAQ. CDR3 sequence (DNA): TGTGCCAGCAGCTTAGTGGCCGATCGGGAGCAGTTCTTC. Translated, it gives CASSLVADREQFF.

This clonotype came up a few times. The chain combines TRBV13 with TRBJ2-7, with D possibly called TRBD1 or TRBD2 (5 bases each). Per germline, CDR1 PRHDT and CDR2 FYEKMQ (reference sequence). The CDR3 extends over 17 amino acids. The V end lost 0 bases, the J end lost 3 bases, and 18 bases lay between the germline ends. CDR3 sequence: CASSLGQSGTSVYEQYF. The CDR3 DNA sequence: TGTGCCAGCAGCTTAGGCCAGTCGGGGACGTCCGTCTACGAGCAGTACTTC.

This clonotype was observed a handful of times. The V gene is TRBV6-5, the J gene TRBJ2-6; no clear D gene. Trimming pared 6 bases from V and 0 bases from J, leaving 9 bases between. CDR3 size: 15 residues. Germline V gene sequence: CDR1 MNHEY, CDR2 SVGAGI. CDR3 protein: CASRPPDSGANVLTF. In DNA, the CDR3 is TGTGCCAGCAGGCCCCCGGACTCTGGGGCCAACGTCCTGACTTTC.